This passage covers 25 T cell receptor beta chains from one sample sequenced in a study of blood T cell repertoires in COVID-19. Libraries were prepared by immunoSEQ multiplex PCR; TCRdb keeps only in-frame clonotypes and omits some of them. The sample lists about 270,000 clones, roughly nine tenths occurring once. The specimen sequenced was peripheral blood. These receptors originate from a woman in her twenties or thirties with COVID-19, enrolled during active disease.

The V call is TRBV5-1, the J call TRBJ2-7; 7 bases are shared with TRBD2. The CDR3 is made up of 15 amino acids. Per germline, CDR1 SGHRS and CDR2 YFSETQ. V was pared by 0 bases and J by 0 bases, with 3 bases of the junction left unmatched. Here the CDR3 DNA reads TGCGCCAGCAGCTTGGGCCGGGGGGTCTCCTACGAGCAGTACTTC. This encodes CASSLGRGVSYEQYF.

The chain employs TRBV21-1 and TRBJ2-1; no DNA check was done on the table's D call, TRBD1. TRBV21-1 is annotated as a pseudogene. This CDR3 has 17 residues. In nucleotides, the CDR3 is TGTGCCAGCAGCAAACTTTCCCCCCGGGACAGGGCTCAAGAGCAGTTCTTC. This codes for CASSKLSPRDRAQEQFF.

This rearrangement joins TRBV12-3 or TRBV12-4 to TRBJ2-7, with D perhaps TRBD1 (5 bases). The CDR3 totals 13 residues. V gave up 7 bases and J gave up 7 bases, with 17 bases separating them. The CDR3 region is CASTDTPAGEQYF. The CDR3, as DNA: TGTGCCAGCACCGATACCCCCGCAGGGGAGCAGTACTTC.

The J gene is TRBJ2-5, the V gene TRBV11-3, with 8 bases that match TRBD1. Germline V CDR1 and CDR2: SGHNT, YENEEA. J was trimmed by 0 bases and V by 3 bases; bases with no gene match: 6. This CDR3 contains 16 residues. DNA of the CDR3: TGTGCCAGCAGCTTCAACGCGGGACAGGACCAAGAGACCCAGTACTTC. Protein sequence: CASSFNAGQDQETQYF.

The V call is TRBV4-1, the J call TRBJ2-7; 8 nucleotides agree with TRBD2. Germline loops: CDR1 MGHRA, CDR2 YSYEKL. This CDR3 region has 13 residues. V was pared by 2 bases and J by 7 bases, with 4 bases of the junction left unmatched. In DNA, the CDR3 is TGCGCCAGCAGCCAAACCGGGGGGGGTGAGCAGTACTTC. This sequence encodes CASSQTGGGEQYF.

This chain links TRBV19 with TRBJ1-2, with D possibly TRBD1 on 5 matching bases. This CDR3 is built from 15 residues. V lost 0 bases to trimming and J lost 6 bases, with 14 bases between them. Germline CDR1 and CDR2: LNHDA and SQIVND (reference sequence). CDR3 DNA: TGTGCCAGTAGTATAGATCTTGGGGCAATGGATGGCTACACCTTC. Translating it yields CASSIDLGAMDGYTF.

The rearrangement joins TRBV6-6 to TRBJ2-7; no reliable D call. This CDR3 has 14 amino acids. Germline values: CDR1 MNHNY, CDR2 SVGAGI (reference sequence). V dropped 2 bases and J dropped 2 bases, with 10 bases sitting between them. The CDR3 coding sequence is TGTGCCAGCAGTTACGTGGCAGGTACCTACGAGCAGTACTTC. Protein product: CASSYVAGTYEQYF.

V gene TRBV28 combines with J gene TRBJ1-6; the D gene is possibly TRBD1 (5 bases). In germline, CDR1 is MDHEN, CDR2 SYDVKM. V shed 6 bases and J shed 6 bases, with 15 bases lying between them. The CDR3 sequence is 15 residues long. In DNA form, the CDR3 reads TGTGCCAGCAGAGTCCTCTTAGGGGCTAATTCACCCCTCCACTTT. This encodes CASRVLLGANSPLHF.

This clone appeared a few times. V usage is TRBV3-1 (or the pseudogene TRBV3-2) and J usage is TRBJ1-6, with a tentative D call TRBD1 (5 bases). V was trimmed by 4 bases and J by 8 bases, leaving 9 bases between them. The CDR3 has 13 amino acids. The V gene's germline CDR1 is LGHDT and CDR2 YNNKEL (reference sequence). The CDR3 is CASSPQTDSPLHF. In DNA form, the CDR3 reads TGTGCCAGCAGCCCACAGACAGATTCACCCCTCCACTTT.

Many counts were recorded for this clone. The chain joins TRBV7-8 to TRBJ1-2; D unclear. CDR3 length: 14 residues. The germline V gene encodes CDR1 SGHVS and CDR2 FQNEAQ. Trimming removed 5 bases at V and 2 bases at J, with 12 bases between. In DNA form, the CDR3 reads TGTGCCAGCAGCGTGGGTGAGGAGAACTATGGCTACACCTTC. Amino acid sequence: CASSVGEENYGYTF.

This sequence joins TRBV24-1 and TRBJ1-5; D gene unclear. Germline values: CDR1 KGHDR, CDR2 SFDVKD. Trimming took off 3 bases at V and 5 bases at J, with 13 bases between the two ends. The CDR3 contains 15 residues. Here the CDR3 DNA reads TGTGCCACCAGTGATGGGAGGACCCCCGATCAGCCCCAGCATTTT. Encoded protein: CATSDGRTPDQPQHF.

The rearrangement uses TRBV5-4 and TRBJ2-1; 12 nucleotides agree with TRBD2. Looked up from germline, CDR1 is SGHNT and CDR2 is YYREEE (reference sequence). CDR3 length: 13 amino acids. CDR3 bases: TGTGCGGCATCCGGACTAGCGGGGTATGAGCAGTTCTTC. Translation: CAASGLAGYEQFF.

The chain has TRBV19 and TRBJ1-2; the D is unclear. The CDR3 has 12 residues. V shed 4 bases and J shed 3 bases, with 6 bases lying between them. Per the germline V gene, CDR1 is LNHDA and CDR2 is SQIVND (reference sequence). The CDR3 is CASSTSHYGYTF. The CDR3 nucleotides are TGTGCCAGTAGTACGAGCCACTATGGCTACACCTTC.

The CDR3 region is CASSLAPVTYEQYF. The DNA of the CDR3 is TGTGCCAGCAGCTTAGCTCCGGTAACCTACGAGCAGTACTTC. The rearrangement links TRBV7-2 to TRBJ2-7; D is ambiguous. The CDR3 is 14 amino acids. Deletions cut 0 bases from V and 2 bases from J, with 8 bases between. Looked up from germline, CDR1 is SGHTA and CDR2 is FQGNSA. The full variable domain, in which reference TRBV7-2 and TRBJ2-7 provide the parts outside the CDR3, is GAGVSQSPSNKVTEKGKDVELRCDPISGHTALYWYRQSLGQGLEFLIYFQGNSAPDKSGLPSDRFSAERTGGSVSTLTIQRTQQEDSAVYLCASSLAPVTYEQYFGPGTRLTVT.

Turning to this clone: Other DNA sequences in the same sample also yield this CDR3. The CDR3 loop reads CASSSSYGYTF. The CDR3, as DNA: TGTGCCAGCAGCAGTTCCTATGGCTACACCTTC. The rearrangement links TRBV28 to TRBJ1-2; D is ambiguous. The CDR3 sequence is 11 residues long. Germline CDR1 reads MDHEN; CDR2 reads SYDVKM. V was clipped by 6 bases and J by 4 bases, with 6 bases between them.

The rearrangement uses TRBV29-1 and TRBJ1-2; no clear D gene. Germline V gene data show CDR1 as SQVTM and CDR2 as ANQGSEA. CDR3 length equals 11 residues. The V end was cut by 5 bases, the J end by 4 bases, with 8 bases between. The CDR3 nucleotides are TGCAGCGTTCGGGAACTCTATGGCTACACCTTC. Its translation: CSVRELYGYTF.

CDR3: CASSSRVGFPNNEQFF. The DNA of the CDR3 is TGTGCCAGCAGCTCGAGGGTCGGCTTTCCGAACAATGAGCAGTTCTTC. The chain joins TRBV11-3 to TRBJ2-1; a weak D match, TRBD2 (5 bases). CDR3 size: 16 residues. Trimming removed 4 bases at V and 5 bases at J, with 18 bases between. Germline V gene sequence: CDR1 SGHNT, CDR2 YENEEA.

This chain links TRBV5-1 with TRBJ2-3; D unresolved. The CDR3 totals 12 residues. Deletions cut 2 bases from V and 4 bases from J, with 5 bases between. Germline assignment: CDR1 SGHRS and CDR2 YFSETQ. CDR3 in amino acids: CASSFASDTQYF. The CDR3 nucleotides read TGCGCCAGCAGCTTCGCGTCAGATACGCAGTATTTT.

The chain combines TRBV4-1 with TRBJ2-7, with a possible D match to TRBD1 (7 bases). V was trimmed by 3 bases and J by 3 bases, leaving 15 bases between them. In germline, CDR1 is MGHRA, CDR2 YSYEKL. This CDR3 has 15 residues. The CDR3 bases are TGCGCCAGCAGCCAGAGGGGGCCGGGGGACTACGAGCAGTACTTC. This translates into CASSQRGPGDYEQYF.

A word on this clone: At one end, the junction sequence differs from germline, possibly due to a read error. V and J are TRBV2 and TRBJ2-5; 8 bases are a match to TRBD2. There are 15 residues in the CDR3. Germline V CDR1 and CDR2: SNHLY, FYNNEI. The CDR3: CVSSSPGLGDWTQYF. As DNA, the CDR3 is TGTGTCAGCAGTTCTCCGGGACTAGGGGATTGGACCCAGTACTTC.

The V gene is TRBV6-5, the J gene TRBJ2-7, with a weak D call TRBD2 (7 bases). CDR1 is MNHEY, CDR2 SVGAGI, per germline. V was trimmed by 7 bases and J by 9 bases, leaving 22 bases between them. The CDR3 is made up of 14 amino acids. In nucleotides, the CDR3 is TGTGCCAGCATCCCATACTCCGGGGGGCGCGTGCAGTACTTC. This gives the protein CASIPYSGGRVQYF.

The rearrangement uses TRBV6-5 and TRBJ1-1, with 9 bases identical to TRBD1. This CDR3 has 13 residues. The germline gives CDR1 MNHEY, CDR2 SVGAGI. V trimming: 2 bases; J trimming: 12 bases; junction bases outside the gene matches: 7. CDR3 sequence reads: CASSYKNRGQSFF. The CDR3 nucleotides are TGTGCCAGCAGTTACAAAAACAGGGGGCAGTCTTTCTTT.

CDR3 amino acids: CASSLSPGTSGYNEQFF. CDR3 in DNA: TGTGCCAGCAGTTTATCTCCCGGGACTAGCGGATACAATGAGCAGTTCTTC. The V gene is TRBV27, the J gene TRBJ2-1; 11 positions match TRBD2. CDR1 is MNHEY and CDR2 is SMNVEV in the germline V gene (reference sequence). V dropped 0 bases and J dropped 4; count of bases not matched to a gene: 5. The CDR3 contains 17 residues.

This clone was detected once. The V gene is TRBV6-5, the J gene TRBJ1-1, with a tentative D call TRBD1 (6 bases). Germline V lookup: CDR1 MNHEY, CDR2 SVGAGI. The CDR3 loop spans 11 amino acids. Trimming took off 8 bases at V and 5 bases at J, with 9 bases between the two ends. This CDR3 reads CASGRGTEAFF. The CDR3 DNA reads as TGTGCCAGCGGGAGGGGGACTGAAGCTTTCTTT.

The sample holds a few counts of this clone. The chain has TRBV7-7 and TRBJ1-5, with D possibly TRBD1 on 6 matching bases. This CDR3 spans 15 amino acids. V lost 6 bases to trimming and J lost 12 bases, with 24 bases between them. The germline V gene has CDR1 SSHAT and CDR2 FNYEAQ (reference sequence). The CDR3 nucleotides read TGTGCCAGCAGGACCTCCACAGGGAAAAGCTCCCTCCAGCATTTT. Translating it yields CASRTSTGKSSLQHF.